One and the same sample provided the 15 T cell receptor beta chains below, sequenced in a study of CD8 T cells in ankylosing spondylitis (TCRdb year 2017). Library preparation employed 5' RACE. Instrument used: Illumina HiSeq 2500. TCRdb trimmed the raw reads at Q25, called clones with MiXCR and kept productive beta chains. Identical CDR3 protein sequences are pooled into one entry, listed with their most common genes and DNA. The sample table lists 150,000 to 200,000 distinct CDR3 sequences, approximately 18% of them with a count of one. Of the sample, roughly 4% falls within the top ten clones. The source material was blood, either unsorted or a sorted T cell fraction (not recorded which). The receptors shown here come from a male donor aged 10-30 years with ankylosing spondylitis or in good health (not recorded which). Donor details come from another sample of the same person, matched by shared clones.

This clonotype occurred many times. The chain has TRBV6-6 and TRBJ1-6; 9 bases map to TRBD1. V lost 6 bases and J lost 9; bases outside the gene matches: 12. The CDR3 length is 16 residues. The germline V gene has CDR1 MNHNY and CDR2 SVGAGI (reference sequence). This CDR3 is CASSTLSGQGTSPLHF. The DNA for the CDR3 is TGTGCCAGCAGCACACTTTCCGGACAGGGGACTTCACCCCTCCACTTT.

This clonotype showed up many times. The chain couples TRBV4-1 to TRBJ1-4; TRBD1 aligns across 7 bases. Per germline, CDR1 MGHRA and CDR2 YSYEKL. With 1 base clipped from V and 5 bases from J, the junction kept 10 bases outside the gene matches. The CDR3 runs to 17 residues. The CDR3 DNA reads TGCGCCAGCAGCCAAGTTAGTGCGGGACAGCCGAATGAAAAACTGTTTTTT. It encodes CASSQVSAGQPNEKLFF.

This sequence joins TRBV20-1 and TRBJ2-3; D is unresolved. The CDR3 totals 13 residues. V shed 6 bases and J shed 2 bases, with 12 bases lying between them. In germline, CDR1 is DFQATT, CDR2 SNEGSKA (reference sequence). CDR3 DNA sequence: TGCAGTGCGCAGACTCGACTCACAGATACGCAGTATTTT. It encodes CSAQTRLTDTQYF.

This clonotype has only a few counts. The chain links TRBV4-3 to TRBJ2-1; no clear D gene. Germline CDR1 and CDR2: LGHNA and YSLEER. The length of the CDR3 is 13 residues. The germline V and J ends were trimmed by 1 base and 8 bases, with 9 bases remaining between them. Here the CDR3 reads CASSQVRSDEQFF. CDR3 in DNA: TGCGCCAGCAGCCAAGTAAGGTCCGATGAGCAGTTCTTC.

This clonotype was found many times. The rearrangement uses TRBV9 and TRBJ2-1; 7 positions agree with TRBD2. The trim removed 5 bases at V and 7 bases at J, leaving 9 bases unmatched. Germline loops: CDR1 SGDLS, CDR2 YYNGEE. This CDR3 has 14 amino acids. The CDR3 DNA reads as TGTGCCAGCAGTGGCGGGAGAGGTTGGAATGAGCAGTTCTTC. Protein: CASSGGRGWNEQFF.

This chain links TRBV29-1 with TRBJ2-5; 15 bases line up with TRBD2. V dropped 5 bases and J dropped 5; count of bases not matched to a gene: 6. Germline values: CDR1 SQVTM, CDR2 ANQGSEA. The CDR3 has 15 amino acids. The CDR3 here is CSVSTGTSGGETQYF. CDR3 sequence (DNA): TGCAGCGTTTCTACCGGGACTAGCGGGGGGGAGACCCAGTACTTC.

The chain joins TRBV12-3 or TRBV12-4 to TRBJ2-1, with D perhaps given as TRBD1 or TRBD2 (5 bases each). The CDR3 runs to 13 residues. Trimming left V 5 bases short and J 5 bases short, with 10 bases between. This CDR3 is CASSPGTDNEQFF. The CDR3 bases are TGTGCCAGCAGTCCTGGGACCGACAATGAGCAGTTCTTC.

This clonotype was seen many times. This CDR3 is CAWSVHPGNFYGYTF. The CDR3 DNA is TGTGCCTGGAGTGTACATCCAGGGAACTTCTATGGCTACACCTTC. The V call is TRBV30, the J call TRBJ1-2; a weak D match, TRBD1 (5 bases). The germline gives CDR1 GTSNPN, CDR2 SVGIG (reference sequence). Trimming took 0 bases from V and 4 from J, leaving 15 bases between them. CDR3 size: 15 residues. Drawing the rest from reference TRBV30 and TRBJ1-2, the complete variable domain is SQTIHQWPATLVQPVGSPLSLECTVEGTSNPNLYWYRQAAGRGLQLLFYSVGIGQISSEVPQNLSASRPQDRQFILSSKKLLLSDSGFYLCAWSVHPGNFYGYTFGSGTRLTVV.

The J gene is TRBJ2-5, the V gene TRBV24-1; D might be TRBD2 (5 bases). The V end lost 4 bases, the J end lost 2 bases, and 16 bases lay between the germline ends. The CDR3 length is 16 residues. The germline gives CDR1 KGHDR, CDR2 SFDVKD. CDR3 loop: CATSDFTGLPQETQYF. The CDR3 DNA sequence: TGTGCCACCAGTGACTTCACTGGACTTCCACAAGAGACCCAGTACTTC.

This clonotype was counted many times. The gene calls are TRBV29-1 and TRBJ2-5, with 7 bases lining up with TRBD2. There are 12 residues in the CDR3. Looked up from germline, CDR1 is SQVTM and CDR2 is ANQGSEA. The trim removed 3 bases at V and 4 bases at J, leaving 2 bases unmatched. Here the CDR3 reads CSVEGGRETQYF. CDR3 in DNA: TGCAGCGTTGAGGGAGGGAGAGAGACCCAGTACTTC.

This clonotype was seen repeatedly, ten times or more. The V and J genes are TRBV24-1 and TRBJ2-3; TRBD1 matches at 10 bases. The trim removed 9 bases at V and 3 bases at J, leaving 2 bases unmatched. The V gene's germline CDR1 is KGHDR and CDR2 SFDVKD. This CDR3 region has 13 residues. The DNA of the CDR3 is TGTGCCACCGGGGGACAGGGGACAGATACGCAGTATTTT. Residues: CATGGQGTDTQYF.

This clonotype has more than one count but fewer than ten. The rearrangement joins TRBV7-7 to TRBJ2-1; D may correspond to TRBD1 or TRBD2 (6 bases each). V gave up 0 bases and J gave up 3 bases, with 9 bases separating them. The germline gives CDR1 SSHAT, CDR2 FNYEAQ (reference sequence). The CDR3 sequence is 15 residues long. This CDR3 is CASSLAQGGYNEQFF. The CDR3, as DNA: TGTGCCAGCAGCTTAGCACAGGGAGGCTACAATGAGCAGTTCTTC.

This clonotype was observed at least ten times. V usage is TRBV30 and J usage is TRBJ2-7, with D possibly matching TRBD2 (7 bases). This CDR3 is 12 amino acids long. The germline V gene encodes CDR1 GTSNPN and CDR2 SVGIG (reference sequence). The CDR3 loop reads CASGGSSYEQYF. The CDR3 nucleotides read TGTGCTTCGGGGGGCTCCTCCTACGAGCAGTACTTC.

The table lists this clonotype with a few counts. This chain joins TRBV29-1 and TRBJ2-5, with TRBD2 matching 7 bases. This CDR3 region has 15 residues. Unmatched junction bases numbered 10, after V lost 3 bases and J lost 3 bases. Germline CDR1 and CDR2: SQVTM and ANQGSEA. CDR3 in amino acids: CSVDRWGAGEETQYF. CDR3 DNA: TGCAGCGTTGATAGGTGGGGCGCGGGGGAAGAGACCCAGTACTTC.

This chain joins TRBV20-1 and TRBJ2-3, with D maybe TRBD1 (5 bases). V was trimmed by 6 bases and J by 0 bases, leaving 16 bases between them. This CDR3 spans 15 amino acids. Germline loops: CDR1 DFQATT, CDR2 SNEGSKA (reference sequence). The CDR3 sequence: CSAGRTPVSTDTQYF. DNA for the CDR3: TGCAGTGCGGGTCGGACACCCGTTAGCACAGATACGCAGTATTTT.